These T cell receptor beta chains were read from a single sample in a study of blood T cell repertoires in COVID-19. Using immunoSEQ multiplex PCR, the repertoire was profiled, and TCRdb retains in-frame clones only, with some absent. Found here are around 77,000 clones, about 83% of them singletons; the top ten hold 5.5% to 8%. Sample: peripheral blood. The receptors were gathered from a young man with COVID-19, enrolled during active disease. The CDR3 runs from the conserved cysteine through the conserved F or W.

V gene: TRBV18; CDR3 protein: CASSLGQENYGYTF
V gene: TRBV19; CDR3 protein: CASRQGGAEKLFF
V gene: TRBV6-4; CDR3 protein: CASSDGGGSGTDTQYF
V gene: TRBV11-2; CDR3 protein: CASSTPDRGLSPLHF
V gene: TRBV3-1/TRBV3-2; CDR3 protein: CASSQGVGRTASPLHF
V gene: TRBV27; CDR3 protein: CASSPVPGTVFGYGYTF
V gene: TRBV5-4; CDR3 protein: CASSSIYGRTGGEQFF
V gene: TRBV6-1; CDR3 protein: CASSGTSGRDLETQYF
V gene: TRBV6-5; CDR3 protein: CASSYDGTSGNIQYF
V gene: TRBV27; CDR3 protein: CASSRTGELFF
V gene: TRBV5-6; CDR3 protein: CASSLRGTTGELFF
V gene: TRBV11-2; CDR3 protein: CASSFTRLGTEAFF
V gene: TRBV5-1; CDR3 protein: CASSIQGHPYEQYF
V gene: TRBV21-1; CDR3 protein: CASSKGRDRGRGAVF
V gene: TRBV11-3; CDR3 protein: CASSTSAQGGYEQYF
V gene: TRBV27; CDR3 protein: CASLRGGGGEQYF
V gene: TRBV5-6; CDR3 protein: CASSAGTDTEAFF
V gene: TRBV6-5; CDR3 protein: CASSYSGHLNTEAFF
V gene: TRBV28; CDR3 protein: CASSRYSAPNTGELFF
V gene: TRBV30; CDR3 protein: CAWSVRLAGAETQYF
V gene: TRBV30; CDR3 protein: CACTGTEPREQFF
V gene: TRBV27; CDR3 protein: CASTRREINEKLFF
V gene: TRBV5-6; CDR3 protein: CASSSGRNYGYTF
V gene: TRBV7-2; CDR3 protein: CASSLASTNTGELFF
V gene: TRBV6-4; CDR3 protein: CASSESGGRETQYF
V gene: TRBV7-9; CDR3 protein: CASSFVEHEQYF
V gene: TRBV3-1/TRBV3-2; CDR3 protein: CASSQTTSGSLRYAQYF
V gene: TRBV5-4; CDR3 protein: CASSRQGAEETQYF
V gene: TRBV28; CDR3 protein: CASSLYPGGYTF
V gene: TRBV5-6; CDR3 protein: CASSLGDRGSEGGYTF